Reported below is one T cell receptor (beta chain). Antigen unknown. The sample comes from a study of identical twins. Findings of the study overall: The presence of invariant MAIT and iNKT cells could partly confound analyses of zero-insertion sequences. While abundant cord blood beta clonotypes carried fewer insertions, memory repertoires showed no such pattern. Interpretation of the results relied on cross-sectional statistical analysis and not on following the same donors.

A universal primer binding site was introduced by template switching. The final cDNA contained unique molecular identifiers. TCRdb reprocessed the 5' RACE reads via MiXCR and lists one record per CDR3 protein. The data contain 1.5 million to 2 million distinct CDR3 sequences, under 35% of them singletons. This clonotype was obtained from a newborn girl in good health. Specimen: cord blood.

This CDR3 is CASTVPGTSLYEQYF. In DNA, the CDR3 is TGTGCCAGCACCGTTCCCGGGACTAGCCTCTACGAGCAGTACTTC. This chain joins TRBV12-3 or TRBV12-4 and TRBJ2-4; TRBD2 agrees at 9 bases. The J call may be wrong; the DNA end is better matched by TRBJ2-7. The CDR3 consists of 15 residues.